Given below is one T cell receptor (beta chain) in context. TCRbeta library construction was performed incorporating unique molecular identifiers. TCRdb reanalysed the PCR reads using MiXCR and keeps one entry per CDR3 protein. The sample holds 380,000 or so distinct CDR3 sequences; about an eighth are singletons and the top ten take roughly 4.5%. V was pared by 3 bases and J by 0 bases, with 15 bases between. The CDR3 is 18 residues long. The data are from a study of T-cell reconstitution after alpha-beta-depleted transplantation in children. The origin of this receptor is a human donor who donated a stem cell graft to a child with Fanconi anemia. Sample: PBMCs, taken from the stem cell graft. The rearrangement links TRBV12-3 or TRBV12-4 to TRBJ2-6; D possibly matches TRBD1 or TRBD2 (6 bases each). The CDR3 loop is CASSLRGDSSSGANVLTF. CDR3 coding DNA: TGTGCCAGCAGTTTGAGGGGGGACTCCAGCTCTGGGGCCAACGTCCTGACTTTC.